This T cell receptor beta chain was captured in a study of blood T cell repertoires in COVID-19 (dated by TCRdb to 2020 to 2022). Concerning the study at large: Samples from collaborators originated in the United States, Italy and Spain and spanned both the acute and convalescent phases of COVID-19. Samples came from the ongoing ImmuneRACE study (first 160 participants) plus 1,254 subjects from 6 global collaborators. The repertoires were released in a freely available public database intended as a resource for research on the immune response to SARS-CoV-2. The dataset comprised deeply sampled blood TCRbeta repertoires from subjects exposed to, actively infected with, or recovered from COVID-19. The material from the prospective study consisted of cDNA or gDNA derived from T cells, B-cell-depleted T cells, or PBMCs. HLA class I and class II types, where available, came from metadata supplied by the sample provider rather than from assay-based typing. A de-identified subject ID, COVID-19 status, age in years and sex were almost always included in the sample metadata. The research as a whole found: The quantity of clinical and demographic metadata differed by source and by participant and was supplied without curation.

The germline V gene (reference sequence) gives CDR1 as LNHDA and CDR2 as SQIVND. Between the V and J ends, shortened by 3 bases and 0 bases respectively, the junction contains 11 bases. Counted from cysteine to phenylalanine, this CDR3 has 16 amino acids. Only CDR3 DNA is held: 48 bases, read in frame from base 1. Each collaborating institution followed its own protocols to collect whole blood in K2EDTA tubes. For TCRbeta analysis, collaborators shipped samples as frozen whole blood, isolated PBMCs, or DNA extracted from either of those sample types. TCRbeta CDR3 regions were amplified from genomic DNA by means of the immunoSEQ Assay, a bias-controlled multiplex PCR. The original methods were these. Nucleated cell counts per sample were estimated from amplification of reference gene primers within the assay. Sequence reads were collapsed and filtered to measure the absolute abundance of every unique TCRbeta CDR3 rearrangement. For each sample, productive Simpson clonality was calculated by taking the square root of Simpson's diversity index across productive rearrangements. Entries here come from immuneACCESS through TCRdb and include only in-frame sequences with V and J called. Some clones fail to appear in such tables; in the studies checked, an unresolved V gene covers under half of the shortfall, and the cause of the remainder is unknown. V and J calls and clone size are as listed in that table; D and trimming were resolved from the DNA. The sample contains approximately 38,000 clones, about nine tenths of them found a single time. The top ten clones comprise roughly 6% of the sample.

Worth noting for this clone: It has no known antigen specificity. Nothing much larger sits one base from this clone, and base qualities are not available.

The material sequenced was peripheral blood. The clonotype comes from a woman at least 80 years old with acute or convalescent COVID-19. The V and J genes are TRBV19 and TRBJ2-2, with TRBD2 as a weak D call on 6 bases. The CDR3 sequence is CASSIRGGANTGELFF. The base sequence is TGTGCCAGTAGTATTAGGGGCGGGGCGAACACCGGGGAGCTGTTTTTT.